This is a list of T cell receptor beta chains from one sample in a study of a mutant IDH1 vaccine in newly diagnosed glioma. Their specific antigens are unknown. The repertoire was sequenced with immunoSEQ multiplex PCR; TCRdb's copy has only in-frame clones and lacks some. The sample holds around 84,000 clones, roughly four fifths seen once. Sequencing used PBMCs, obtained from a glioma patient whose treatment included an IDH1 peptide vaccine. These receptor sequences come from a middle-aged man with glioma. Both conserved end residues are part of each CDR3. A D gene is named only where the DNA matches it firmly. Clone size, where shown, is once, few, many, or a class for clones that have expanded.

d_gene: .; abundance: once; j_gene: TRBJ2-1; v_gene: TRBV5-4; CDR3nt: TGTGCCAGCAGCGCGCCGGGGGAGTTTCGAGATGAGCAGTTCTTC; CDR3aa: CASSAPGEFRDEQFF
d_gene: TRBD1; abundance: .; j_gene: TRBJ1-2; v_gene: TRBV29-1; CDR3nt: TGCAGCGTTGAGGACAGGAACTATGGCTACACCTTC; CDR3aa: CSVEDRNYGYTF
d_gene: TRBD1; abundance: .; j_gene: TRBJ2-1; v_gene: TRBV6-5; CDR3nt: TGTGCCAGCAGTCGCAGACAGGGTTACAATGAGCAGTTCTTC; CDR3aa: CASSRRQGYNEQFF
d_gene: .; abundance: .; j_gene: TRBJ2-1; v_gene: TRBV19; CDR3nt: TGTGCCAGTAGTGGGGGGACAGTCGGATCCTACAATGAGCAGTTCTTC; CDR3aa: CASSGGTVGSYNEQFF
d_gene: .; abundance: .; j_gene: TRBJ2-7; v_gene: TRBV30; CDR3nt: TGTGCCTGGAGTTCAGTCCCCTACGAGCAGTACTTC; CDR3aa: CAWSSVPYEQYF
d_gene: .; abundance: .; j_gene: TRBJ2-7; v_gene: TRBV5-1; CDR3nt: TGCGCCAGCAGCTTGGCGGGTGACCTCTACGAGCAGTACTTC; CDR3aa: CASSLAGDLYEQYF
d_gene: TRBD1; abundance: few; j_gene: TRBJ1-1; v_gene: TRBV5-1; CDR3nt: TGCGCCAGCAGGACAGGGAAGAACACTGAAGCTTTCTTT; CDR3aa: CASRTGKNTEAFF
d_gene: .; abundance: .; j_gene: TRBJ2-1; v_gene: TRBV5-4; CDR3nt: TGTGCCAGCAGCCCGACAGGTGCTACCAATGAGCAGTTCTTC; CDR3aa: CASSPTGATNEQFF
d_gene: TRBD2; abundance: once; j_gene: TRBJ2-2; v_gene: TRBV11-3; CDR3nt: TGTGCCAGCAGCTTAGTTCTAGCGGGAGCGTACACCGGGGAGCTGTTTTTT; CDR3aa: CASSLVLAGAYTGELFF
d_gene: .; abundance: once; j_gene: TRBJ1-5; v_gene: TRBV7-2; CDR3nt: TGTGCCAGCAGCCCCCTAGGGGGAAATCAGCCCCAGCATTTT; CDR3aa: CASSPLGGNQPQHF
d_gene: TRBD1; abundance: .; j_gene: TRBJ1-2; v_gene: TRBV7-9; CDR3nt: TGTGCCAGCAGCCCGACCCGAACAGGGGGGGGTTATGGCTACACCTTC; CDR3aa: CASSPTRTGGGYGYTF
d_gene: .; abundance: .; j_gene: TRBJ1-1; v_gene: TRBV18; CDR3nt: TGTGCCAGCTCACCAGTTCCAGGGGCCGACACTGAAGCTTTCTTT; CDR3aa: CASSPVPGADTEAFF
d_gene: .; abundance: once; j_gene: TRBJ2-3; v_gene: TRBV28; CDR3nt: TGTGCCAGCAGTTTAACCCCCGTCGAGGATACGCAGTATTTT; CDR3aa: CASSLTPVEDTQYF
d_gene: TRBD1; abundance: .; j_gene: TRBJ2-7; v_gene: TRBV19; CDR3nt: TGTGCCAGTAAAGGAGCCGGGACAGGGAATAGCCGGCAGTACTTC; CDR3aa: CASKGAGTGNSRQYF
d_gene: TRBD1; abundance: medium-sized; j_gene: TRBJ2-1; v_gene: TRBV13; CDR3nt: TGTGCCAGCAGCGTCAGGGGGATTAATGAGCAGTTCTTC; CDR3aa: CASSVRGINEQFF
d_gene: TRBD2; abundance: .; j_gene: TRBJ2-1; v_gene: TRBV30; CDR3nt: TGTGCCTGGAGTGGAGTAGCGGGAGTTCGAGAGCAGTTCTTC; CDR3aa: CAWSGVAGVREQFF
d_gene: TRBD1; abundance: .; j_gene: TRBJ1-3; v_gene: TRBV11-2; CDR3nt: TGTGCCAGCAGCTCGTACAGGGGGCTGGGAAACACCATATATTTT; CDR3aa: CASSSYRGLGNTIYF
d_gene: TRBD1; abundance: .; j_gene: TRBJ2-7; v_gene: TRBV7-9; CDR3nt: TGTGCCAGCAGCCTGTCGCCGGGACAGGGGCCCTACGAGCAGTACTTC; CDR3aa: CASSLSPGQGPYEQYF
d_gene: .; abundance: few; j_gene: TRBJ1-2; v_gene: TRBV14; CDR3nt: TGTGCCAGCAGCTTTTCCAACTATGGCTACACCTTC; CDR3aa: CASSFSNYGYTF
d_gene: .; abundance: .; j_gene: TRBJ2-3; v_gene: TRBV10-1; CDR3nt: TGCGCCAGCAGTGTAGCGCGGGGAACCACAGATACGCAGTATTTT; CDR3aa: CASSVARGTTDTQYF
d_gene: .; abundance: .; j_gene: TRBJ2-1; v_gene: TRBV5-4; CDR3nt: TGTGCCAGCGGGGTAGACAGGACTTCCTACAATGAGCAGTTCTTC; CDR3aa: CASGVDRTSYNEQFF
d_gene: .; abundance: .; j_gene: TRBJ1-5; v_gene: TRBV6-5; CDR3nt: TGTGCCAGCAGTTACTCTGGAGACATACAGCCCCAGCATTTT; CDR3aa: CASSYSGDIQPQHF
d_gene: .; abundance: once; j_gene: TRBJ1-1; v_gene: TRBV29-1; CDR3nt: TGCAGCGCCACCCCGCGGCCCCTGAACACTGAAGCTTTCTTT; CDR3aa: CSATPRPLNTEAFF
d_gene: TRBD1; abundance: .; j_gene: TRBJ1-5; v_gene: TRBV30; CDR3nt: TGTGCCTGGAGTCCGGGACAGAGTTATCAGCCCCAGCATTTT; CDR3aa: CAWSPGQSYQPQHF
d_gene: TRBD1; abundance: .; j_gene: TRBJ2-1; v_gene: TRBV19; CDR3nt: TGTGCCAGTAGTGGCGACAGGGCCTCCTACAATGAGCAGTTCTTC; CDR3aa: CASSGDRASYNEQFF
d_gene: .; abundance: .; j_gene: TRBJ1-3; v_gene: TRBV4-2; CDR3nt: TGTGCCAGCAGCCAAGATAGGGGGGCTACTGGAAACACCATATATTTT; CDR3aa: CASSQDRGATGNTIYF
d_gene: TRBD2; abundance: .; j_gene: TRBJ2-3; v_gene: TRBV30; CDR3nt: TGTGCCTGGAGCGGGACTAGCGGGGAGCAAGATACGCAGTATTTT; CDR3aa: CAWSGTSGEQDTQYF
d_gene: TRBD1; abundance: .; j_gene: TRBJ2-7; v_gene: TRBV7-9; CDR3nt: TGTGCCAGCAGCCACCCACAGGGGAGCTCCTACGAGCAGTACTTC; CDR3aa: CASSHPQGSSYEQYF
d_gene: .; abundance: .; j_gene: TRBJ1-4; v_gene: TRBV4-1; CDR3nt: TGCGCCAGCAGCCGGACCAGGGACTCTAATGAAAAACTGTTTTTT; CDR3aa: CASSRTRDSNEKLFF
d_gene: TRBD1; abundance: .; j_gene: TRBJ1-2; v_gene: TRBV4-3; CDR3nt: TGCGCCAGCAGCCAGCTGGGACAGGGTAGTGGCTACACCTTC; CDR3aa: CASSQLGQGSGYTF
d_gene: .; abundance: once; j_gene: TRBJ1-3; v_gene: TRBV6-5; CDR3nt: TGTGCCAGCAGTTACACCCTCCCGACCTCTGGAAACACCATATATTTT; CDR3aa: CASSYTLPTSGNTIYF
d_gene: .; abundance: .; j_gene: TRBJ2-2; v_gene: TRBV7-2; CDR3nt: TGTGCCAGCAGCTTGCGGTCCGGGGCCGGCGGGGAGCTGTTTTTT; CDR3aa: CASSLRSGAGGELFF
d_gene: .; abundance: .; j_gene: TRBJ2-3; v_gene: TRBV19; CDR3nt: TGTGCCAGTAGTAGATACAGCCTAGATACGCAGTATTTT; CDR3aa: CASSRYSLDTQYF
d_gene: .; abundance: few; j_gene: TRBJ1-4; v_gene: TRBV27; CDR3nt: TGTGCCAGCAGTCCCCCGGGGCTGGGTGAAAAACTGTTTTTT; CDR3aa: CASSPPGLGEKLFF
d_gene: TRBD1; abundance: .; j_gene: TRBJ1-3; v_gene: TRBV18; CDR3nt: TGTGCCAGCTCACCAAAGAAGGGACAGCCATCTGGAAACACCATATATTTT; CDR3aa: CASSPKKGQPSGNTIYF
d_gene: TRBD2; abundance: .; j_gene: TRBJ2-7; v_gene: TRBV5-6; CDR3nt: TGTGCCAGCAGCTTGGGGGGCGGGAGTAAACACGGCTACGAGCAGTACTTC; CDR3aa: CASSLGGGSKHGYEQYF
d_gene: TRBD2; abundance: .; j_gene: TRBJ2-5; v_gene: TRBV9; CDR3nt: TGTGCCAGCAGCGTCGGACTAGCGGGGGGAAAAGAGACCCAGTACTTC; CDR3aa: CASSVGLAGGKETQYF
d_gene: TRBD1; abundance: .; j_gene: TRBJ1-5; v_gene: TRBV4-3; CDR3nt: TGCGCCAGCAGCAAACACAGGGGGCTGAATCAGCCCCAGCATTTT; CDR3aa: CASSKHRGLNQPQHF
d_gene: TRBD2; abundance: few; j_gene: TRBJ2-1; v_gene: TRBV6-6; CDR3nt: TGTGCCAGCAGTTACGTTGCGGGGGGGCAGGGTGAGCAGTTCTTC; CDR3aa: CASSYVAGGQGEQFF
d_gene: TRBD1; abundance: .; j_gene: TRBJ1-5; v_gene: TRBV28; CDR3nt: TGTGCCAGCAGCCCAGGGACAGGGGACGTACAGCCCCAGCATTTT; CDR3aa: CASSPGTGDVQPQHF
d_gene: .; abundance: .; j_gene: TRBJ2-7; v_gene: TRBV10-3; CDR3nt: TGTGCCATCAGTGCGGACGGATCCTACGAGCAGTACTTC; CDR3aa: CAISADGSYEQYF
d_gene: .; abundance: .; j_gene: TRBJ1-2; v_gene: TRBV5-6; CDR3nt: TGTGCCAGCAGCCTGCCATCAGGGGACTATGGCTACACCTTC; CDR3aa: CASSLPSGDYGYTF
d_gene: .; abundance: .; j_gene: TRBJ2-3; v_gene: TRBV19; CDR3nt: TGTGCCAGTAGTTTCCTACCGACATCGAGGGCAGATACGCAGTATTTT; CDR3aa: CASSFLPTSRADTQYF
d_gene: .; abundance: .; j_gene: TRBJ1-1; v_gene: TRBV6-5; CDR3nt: TGTGCCAGCAGTTACGTCGGTGGTACTGAAGCTTTCTTT; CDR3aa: CASSYVGGTEAFF
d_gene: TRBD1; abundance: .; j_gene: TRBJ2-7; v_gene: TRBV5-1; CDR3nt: TGCGCCAGCAGCCTCGACAGGGGCTCTTACGAGCAGTACTTC; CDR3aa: CASSLDRGSYEQYF
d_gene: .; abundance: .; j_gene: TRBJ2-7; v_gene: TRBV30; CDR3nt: TGTGCCTGGAGTGTGGGCAGAAACTACGAGCAGTACTTC; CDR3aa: CAWSVGRNYEQYF
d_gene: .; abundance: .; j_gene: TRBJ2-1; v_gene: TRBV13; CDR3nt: TGTGCCAGCAGCTTAATGGGGGGACAGAGCTCCTACAATGAGCAGTTCTTC; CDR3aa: CASSLMGGQSSYNEQFF
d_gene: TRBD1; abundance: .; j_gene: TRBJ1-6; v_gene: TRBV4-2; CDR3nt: TGTGCCAGCAGCCAAGAAGGGACAGGGGATTCACCCCTCCACTTT; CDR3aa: CASSQEGTGDSPLHF
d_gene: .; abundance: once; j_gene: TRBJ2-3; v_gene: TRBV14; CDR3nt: TGTGCCAGCAGCACGCTTCGGCTTACGCAGTATTTT; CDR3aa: CASSTLRLTQYF
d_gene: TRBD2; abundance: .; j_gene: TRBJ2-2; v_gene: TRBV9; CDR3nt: TGTGCCAGCAGCGACCTAGCGGGGGGGAACACCGGGGAGCTGTTTTTT; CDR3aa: CASSDLAGGNTGELFF
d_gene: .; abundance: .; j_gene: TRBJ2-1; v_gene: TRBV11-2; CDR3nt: TGTGCCAGCAGGCAGGGCGATTTTCCCTACAATGAGCAGTTCTTC; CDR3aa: CASRQGDFPYNEQFF